Presented here are 17 T cell receptor beta chains from one specimen sequenced in a study of blood T cell repertoires in COVID-19 (dated by TCRdb to 2018 to 2020). Preparation of the library involved the immunoSEQ multiplex PCR assay. Imported from immuneACCESS, the table was reduced by TCRdb to in-frame sequences with V and J called. These copies leave out some clones; in studies compared against another copy, an unresolved V gene accounts for under half, and the cause of the remainder is not known. The sample records around 260,000 clones, roughly 88% of which are singletons. The ten largest make up about 3% of the sample. The sample was peripheral blood. Receptors were obtained from a woman aged 25 to 39 with active or convalescent COVID-19.

The gene calls are TRBV7-9 and TRBJ1-2; tentative D call: TRBD1 (6 bases). The germline V and J ends were trimmed by 5 bases and 2 bases, with 15 bases remaining between them. Germline CDR1 and CDR2: SEHNR and FQNEAQ (reference sequence). The CDR3 consists of 15 residues. CDR3 loop: CASSTVTGWNYGYTF. CDR3 sequence (DNA): TGTGCCAGCAGCACCGTGACAGGATGGAACTATGGCTACACCTTC.

The chain is built from TRBV4-2 and TRBJ2-1, with 7 bases fitting TRBD2. V lost 3 bases and J lost 0; bases outside the gene matches: 8. The CDR3 loop spans 17 amino acids. Germline-derived CDR1 and CDR2 are LGHNA and YNFKEQ. CDR3 protein: CASSQDVGTTSYNEQFF. CDR3 DNA: TGTGCCAGCAGCCAGGATGTCGGGACTACCTCCTACAATGAGCAGTTCTTC.

This clone was recorded only once. The chain recombines TRBV6-5 with TRBJ1-5; 7 bases line up with TRBD1. The CDR3 is 15 amino acids. Trimming cost V 2 bases and J 0 bases; bases outside gene matches: 1. CDR1 is MNHEY, CDR2 SVGAGI, per germline. The CDR3 loop reads CASSYRTGSNQPQHF. For the CDR3, the DNA is TGTGCCAGCAGTTACCGGACAGGTAGCAATCAGCCCCAGCATTTT.

This chain uses TRBV5-1 with TRBJ2-1, with D perhaps matching TRBD1 (6 bases). V lost 4 bases, J lost 5 bases, and 13 bases lay in between. The CDR3 contains 14 residues. Germline V gives CDR1 SGHRS, CDR2 YFSETQ. The CDR3, as DNA: TGCGCCAGCAGCATACAGGGCCGGGACAATGAGCAGTTCTTC. Amino acid sequence: CASSIQGRDNEQFF.

This chain links TRBV9 with TRBJ1-4, with D hard to call. The CDR3 is made up of 15 amino acids. Germline CDR1 and CDR2: SGDLS and YYNGEE. Trimming cost V 4 bases and J 5 bases, with 15 bases left between them. This CDR3 reads CASSPGNWENEKLFF. The CDR3, as DNA: TGTGCCAGCAGCCCCGGGAACTGGGAAAATGAAAAACTGTTTTTT. The variable domain in full, completed from reference TRBV9 and TRBJ1-4, reads DSGVTQTPKHLITATGQRVTLRCSPRSGDLSVYWYQQSLDQGLQFLIQYYNGEERAKGNILERFSAQQFPDLHSELNLSSLELGDSALYFCASSPGNWENEKLFFGSGTQLSVL.

This chain joins TRBV3-1 (or the pseudogene TRBV3-2) and TRBJ2-7, with D possibly matching TRBD1 (5 bases). From germline, CDR1 is LGHDT and CDR2 YNNKEL (reference sequence). The CDR3 totals 16 residues. V was trimmed by 0 bases and J by 5 bases, leaving 17 bases between them. In DNA, the CDR3 is TGTGCCAGCAGCCAAGAAGTATTCTTAGGGGTCCACGAGCAGTACTTC. Amino acids: CASSQEVFLGVHEQYF.

The gene calls are TRBV7-2 and TRBJ1-5, with TRBD1 identical over 7 bases. Germline V gene data show CDR1 as SGHTA and CDR2 as FQGNSA. Trimming at V came to 1 base and at J to 3 bases, leaving 6 bases not matched to a gene. This CDR3 region has 16 residues. CDR3 sequence (DNA): TGTGCCAGCAGCTTAGATCGGACAGGTCTCAATCAGCCCCAGCATTTT. Protein: CASSLDRTGLNQPQHF.

The V gene is TRBV6-1, the J gene TRBJ2-1; 8 bases align to TRBD1. The junction had 6 bases not matched to a gene; V was cut back by 2 bases and J by 6 bases. The CDR3 extends over 15 amino acids. Per germline, CDR1 MNHNS and CDR2 SASEGT. CDR3 residues: CASSEYLDRGNEQFF. CDR3 coding DNA: TGTGCCAGCAGTGAATATTTAGACAGGGGCAATGAGCAGTTCTTC.

The chain couples TRBV6-2 or TRBV6-3 to TRBJ2-1; 10 bases match TRBD1. J was trimmed by 12 bases and V by 6 bases; bases with no gene match: 5. CDR1 is MNHEY, CDR2 SVGEGT, per germline. The CDR3 is 12 amino acids. The CDR3 DNA sequence: TGTGCCAGCAGCGACAGGGGGCGCTGGCAGTTCTTC. This encodes CASSDRGRWQFF.

V gene TRBV9 combines with J gene TRBJ1-6; TRBD1 matches 8 bases. V was clipped by 4 bases and J by 8 bases; unmatched bases: 2. Germline CDR1 SGDLS, CDR2 YYNGEE. This CDR3 contains 13 residues. CDR3 in amino acids: CASSTTGDSPLHF. CDR3 DNA: TGTGCCAGCAGCACGACAGGGGATTCACCCCTCCACTTT.

The chain links TRBV7-2 to TRBJ2-7, with unresolved D. The length of the CDR3 is 14 residues. V was cut by 2 bases and J by 7 bases, with 15 bases left in between. Germline CDR1 and CDR2: SGHTA and FQGNSA. CDR3 sequence (DNA): TGTGCCAGCAGCTTATCCTCCCCACTTATGGAGCAGTACTTC. As protein: CASSLSSPLMEQYF. Full variable domain (missing parts from reference TRBV7-2 and TRBJ2-7): GAGVSQSPSNKVTEKGKDVELRCDPISGHTALYWYRQSLGQGLEFLIYFQGNSAPDKSGLPSDRFSAERTGGSVSTLTIQRTQQEDSAVYLCASSLSSPLMEQYFGPGTRLTVT.

CDR3 nucleotides: TGTGCCAGCTCACCTCCGGGGGGAGCCGATCAGCCCCAGCATTTT. It encodes CASSPPGGADQPQHF. This chain connects TRBV18 to TRBJ1-5, with a weak D call TRBD1 (5 bases). Germline lookup yields CDR1 KGHSH and CDR2 LQKENI. The V gene lost 3 bases and the J gene lost 5 bases, with 14 bases spanning the gap. CDR3 length: 15 residues. The entire variable domain, with the rest obtained from reference TRBV18 and TRBJ1-5, is as follows: NAGVMQNPRHLVRRRGQEARLRCSPMKGHSHVYWYRQLPEEGLKFMVYLQKENIIDESGMPKERFSAEFPKEGPSILRIQQVVRGDSAAYFCASSPPGGADQPQHFGDGTRLSIL.

V and J are TRBV29-1 and TRBJ2-5; 7 nucleotides match TRBD1. Looked up from germline, CDR1 is SQVTM and CDR2 is ANQGSEA. Trimming at V came to 6 bases and at J to 5 bases, leaving 9 bases not matched to a gene. CDR3 length equals 13 residues. The CDR3 here is CSVETGVGETQYF. The DNA for the CDR3 is TGCAGCGTAGAAACAGGGGTGGGGGAGACCCAGTACTTC. The full variable domain, rest sourced from reference TRBV29-1 and TRBJ2-5, is SAVISQKPSRDICQRGTSLTIQCQVDSQVTMMFWYRQQPGQSLTLIATANQGSEATYESGFVIDKFPISRPNLTFSTLTVSNMSPEDSSIYLCSVETGVGETQYFGPGTRLLVL.

The chain links TRBV19 to TRBJ2-2; D perhaps matches TRBD2 (6 bases). CDR3 size: 11 residues. Germline CDR1 and CDR2: LNHDA and SQIVND (reference sequence). Trimming stripped 11 bases from V and 8 bases from J, with 12 bases between. CDR3 nucleotides: TGTGCCGCCTGGGGGGTGGGGGAGCTGTTTTTT. Protein product: CAAWGVGELFF.

This chain links TRBV28 with TRBJ1-6; TRBD1 aligns across 7 bases. The germline CDR1 and CDR2 sequences are MDHEN and SYDVKM. CDR3 length: 15 residues. V shed 7 bases, J shed 4 bases, and the junction held 7 bases outside the gene matches. CDR3 amino acids: CASMIGGAYNSPLHF. The CDR3 DNA is TGTGCCAGCATGATAGGGGGCGCTTATAATTCACCCCTCCACTTT.

The chain combines TRBV7-2 with TRBJ2-1; TRBD2 matches 11 bases. The V gene end was trimmed by 0 bases and the J gene end by 10 bases; junction bases not matched to a gene: 5. Per germline, CDR1 SGHTA and CDR2 FQGNSA. The CDR3 sequence is 15 residues long. The CDR3 nucleotides read TGTGCCAGCAGCTTAGCTAGCGGGGGGGCCGGGGAGCAGTTCTTC. This translates into CASSLASGGAGEQFF.

The rearrangement uses TRBV15 and TRBJ2-7, with 9 bases matching TRBD2. The J segment lost 5 bases and the V segment lost 1 base, leaving 6 bases of the junction unmatched. The CDR3 runs to 15 residues. Germline CDR1 reads LNHNV; CDR2 reads YYDKDF (reference sequence). CDR3 in DNA: TGTGCCACCAGCAGAGGGGGGACTAGCTCACACGAGCAGTACTTC. The encoded protein is CATSRGGTSSHEQYF.